This T cell receptor beta chain originates from a study of control samples from healthy donors and cancer patients. The CDR3 is made up of 13 amino acids. V dropped 1 base and J dropped 8; count of bases not matched to a gene: 3. Looked up from germline, CDR1 is LGHDT and CDR2 is YNNKEL (reference sequence). The table came from immunoSEQ multiplex PCR; TCRdb's copy has only in-frame clones and leaves some out. The profile shows about 120,000 clones, about 95% of them singletons. The receptor was isolated from a man aged 25-45 years in good health. The sample taken for sequencing was blood. V is TRBV3-1 (or the pseudogene TRBV3-2) and J is TRBJ1-2; 8 positions match TRBD1. Written as DNA, the CDR3 is TGTGCCAGCAGCCAAGGGACAGGGAGAGGCTACACCTTC. This translates into CASSQGTGRGYTF.